This T cell receptor beta chain appears in the sequencing data of a study of T cell changes during pregnancy in multiple sclerosis. Trimming shortened V by 1 base and J by 9 bases, and 12 bases separated the two germline ends. CDR3 length: 14 residues. Germline assignment: CDR1 SEHNR and CDR2 FQNEAQ (reference sequence). Repertoires were generated with immunoSEQ multiplex PCR, while TCRdb's copy carries only in-frame clones and drops some. The profile shows more than 9,500 clones, roughly 84% of them singletons. The receptor was isolated from a female donor in good health, enrolled as a control in a pregnancy study. The input for sequencing was CD8+ T cells from peripheral blood mononuclear cells, taken after pregnancy. The chain carries TRBV7-9 and TRBJ2-2; possibly TRBD2 for D (6 bases). This CDR3 is CASSLEGLPRELFF. DNA of the CDR3: TGTGCCAGCAGCTTAGAGGGACTTCCTCGGGAGCTGTTTTTT.